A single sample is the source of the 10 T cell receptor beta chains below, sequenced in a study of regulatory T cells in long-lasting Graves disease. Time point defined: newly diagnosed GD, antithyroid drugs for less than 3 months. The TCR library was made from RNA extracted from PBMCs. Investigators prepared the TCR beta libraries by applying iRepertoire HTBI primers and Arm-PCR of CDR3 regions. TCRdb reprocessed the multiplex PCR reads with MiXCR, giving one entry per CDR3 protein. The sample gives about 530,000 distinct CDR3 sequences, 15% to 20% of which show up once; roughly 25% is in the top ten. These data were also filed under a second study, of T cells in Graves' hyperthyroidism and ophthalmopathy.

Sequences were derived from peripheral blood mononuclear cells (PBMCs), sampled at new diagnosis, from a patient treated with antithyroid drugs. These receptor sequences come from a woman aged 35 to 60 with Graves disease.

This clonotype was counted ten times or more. The CDR3 bases are TGTGCTACTCGCCGGACAGAAATGAACACTGAAGCTTTCTTT. Amino acid sequence: CATRRTEMNTEAFF. This sequence joins TRBV12-5 and TRBJ1-1, with D perhaps TRBD1 (6 bases). The CDR3 extends over 14 amino acids. Germline lookup yields CDR1 LGHNT and CDR2 FRNRAP. V gave up 10 bases and J gave up 0 bases, with 15 bases separating them.

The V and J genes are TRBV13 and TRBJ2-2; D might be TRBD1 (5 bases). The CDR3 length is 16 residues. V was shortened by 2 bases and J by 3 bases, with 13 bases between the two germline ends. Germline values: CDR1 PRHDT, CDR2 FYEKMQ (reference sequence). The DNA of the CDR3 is TGTGCCAGCAGCTTACCGGGCAGGGTCGACACCGGGGAGCTGTTTTTT. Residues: CASSLPGRVDTGELFF.

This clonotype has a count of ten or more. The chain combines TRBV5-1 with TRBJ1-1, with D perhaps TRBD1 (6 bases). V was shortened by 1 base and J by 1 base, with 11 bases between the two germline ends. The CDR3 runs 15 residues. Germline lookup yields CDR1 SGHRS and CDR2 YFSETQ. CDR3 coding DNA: TGCGCCAGCAGCTTGCAACAGGGACCGAACACTGAAGCTTTCTTT. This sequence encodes CASSLQQGPNTEAFF.

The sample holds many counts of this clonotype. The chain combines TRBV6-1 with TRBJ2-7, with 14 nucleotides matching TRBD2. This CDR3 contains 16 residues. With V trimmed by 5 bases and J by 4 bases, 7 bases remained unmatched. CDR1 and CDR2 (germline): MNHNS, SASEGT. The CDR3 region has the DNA TGTGCCAGCAGTACGACCGGGACTAGCGGGGGATACGAGCAGTACTTC. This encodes CASSTTGTSGGYEQYF.

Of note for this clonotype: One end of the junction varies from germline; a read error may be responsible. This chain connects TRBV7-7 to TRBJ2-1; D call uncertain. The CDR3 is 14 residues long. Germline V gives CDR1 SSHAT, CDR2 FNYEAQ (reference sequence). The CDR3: CASSFSTSYNEQFF. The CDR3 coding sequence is TGTGCTAGCAGCTTCAGTACCTCCTACAATGAGCAGTTCTTC. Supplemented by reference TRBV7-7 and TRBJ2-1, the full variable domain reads GAGVSQSPRYKVTKRGQDVTLRCDPISSHATLYWYQQALGQGPEFLTYFNYEAQPDKSGLPSDRFSAERPEGSISTLTIQRTEQRDSAMYRCASSFSTSYNEQFFGPGTRLTVL.

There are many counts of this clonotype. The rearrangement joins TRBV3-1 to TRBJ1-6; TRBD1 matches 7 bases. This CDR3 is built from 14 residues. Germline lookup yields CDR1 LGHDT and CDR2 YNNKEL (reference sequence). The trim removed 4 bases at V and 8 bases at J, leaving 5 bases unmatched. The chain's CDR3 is CASSLGTEYSPLHF. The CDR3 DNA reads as TGTGCCAGCAGCCTCGGGACAGAATATTCACCCCTCCACTTT.

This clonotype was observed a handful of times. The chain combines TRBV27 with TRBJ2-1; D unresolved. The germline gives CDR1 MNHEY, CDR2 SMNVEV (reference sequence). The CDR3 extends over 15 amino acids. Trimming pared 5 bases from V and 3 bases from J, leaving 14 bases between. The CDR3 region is CASSPPALDYNEQFF. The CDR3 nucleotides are TGTGCCAGCAGTCCCCCAGCCCTCGACTACAATGAGCAGTTCTTC.

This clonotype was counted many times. DNA of the CDR3: TGTGCCAGCACCGGACATATGAACACTGAAGCTTTCTTT. Translating it yields CASTGHMNTEAFF. The V call is TRBV3-1, the J call TRBJ1-1, with a possible D match to TRBD1 (5 bases). Germline CDR1 LGHDT, CDR2 YNNKEL (reference sequence). The germline V and J ends were trimmed by 7 bases and 0 bases, with 9 bases remaining between them. The CDR3 is 13 residues long.

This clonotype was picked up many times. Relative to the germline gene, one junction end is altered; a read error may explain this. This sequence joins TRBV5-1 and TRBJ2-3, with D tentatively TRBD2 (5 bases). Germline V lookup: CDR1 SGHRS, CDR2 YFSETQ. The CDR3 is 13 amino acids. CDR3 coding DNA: TGTGCCAGCAGTCCGGGATTCACAGATACGCAGTATTTT. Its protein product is CASSPGFTDTQYF.

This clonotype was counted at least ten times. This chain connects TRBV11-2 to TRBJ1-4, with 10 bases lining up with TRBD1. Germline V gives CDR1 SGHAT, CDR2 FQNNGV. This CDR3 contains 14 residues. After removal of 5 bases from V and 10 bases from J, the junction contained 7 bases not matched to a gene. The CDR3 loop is CASSTDRGLAKLFF. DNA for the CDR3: TGTGCCAGCAGCACAGACAGGGGGCTCGCAAAACTGTTTTTT.